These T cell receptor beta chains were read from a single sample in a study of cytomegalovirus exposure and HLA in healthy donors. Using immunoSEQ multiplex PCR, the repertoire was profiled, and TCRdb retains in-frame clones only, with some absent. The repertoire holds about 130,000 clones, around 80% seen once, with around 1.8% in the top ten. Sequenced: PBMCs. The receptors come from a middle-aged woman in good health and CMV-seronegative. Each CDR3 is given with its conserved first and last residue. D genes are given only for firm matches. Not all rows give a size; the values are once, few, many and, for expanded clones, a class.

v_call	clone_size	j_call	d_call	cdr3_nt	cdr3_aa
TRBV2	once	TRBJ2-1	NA	TGTGCCAGCAGGTCGGGACTCGACAATGAGCAGTTCTTC	CASRSGLDNEQFF
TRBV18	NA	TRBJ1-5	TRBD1	TGTGCCAGCTCACCCCCGGGACAGGGGAATCAGCCCCAGCATTTT	CASSPPGQGNQPQHF
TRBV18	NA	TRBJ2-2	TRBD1	TGTGCCAGCTCACCTGCCCGGACAGGCAACACCGGGGAGCTGTTTTTT	CASSPARTGNTGELFF
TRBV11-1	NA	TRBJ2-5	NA	TGTGCCAGCAGCTTAGACGACAGGCAAGAGACCCAGTACTTC	CASSLDDRQETQYF
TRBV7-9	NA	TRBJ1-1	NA	TGTGCCAGCAGCTTAGAGGGAGGTGTTAGCACTGAAGCTTTCTTT	CASSLEGGVSTEAFF
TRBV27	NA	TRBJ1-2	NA	TGTGCCAGCAGTTTATTCCATGGCGGCTACACCTTC	CASSLFHGGYTF
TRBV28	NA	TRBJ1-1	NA	TGTGCCAGCAGTTTCGGGTCCTCCCCCTTGAACACTGAAGCTTTCTTT	CASSFGSSPLNTEAFF
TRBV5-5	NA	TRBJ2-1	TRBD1	TGTGCCAGCAGCCTGGACAGGGGGCGGAGCGGTGAGCAGTTCTTC	CASSLDRGRSGEQFF
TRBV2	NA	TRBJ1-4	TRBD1	TGTGCCAGCAGTGATGCGATGAAGGACAGGGAAAAACTGTTTTTT	CASSDAMKDREKLFF
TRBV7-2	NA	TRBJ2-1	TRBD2	TGTGCCAGCAGCCAAACCATAGCTCTCGGCGGGAGAGTCGATGAGCAGTTCTTC	CASSQTIALGGRVDEQFF
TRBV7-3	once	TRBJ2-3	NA	TGTGCCAGCAGCCCCCAGGGGGGTAGCACAGATACGCAGTATTTT	CASSPQGGSTDTQYF
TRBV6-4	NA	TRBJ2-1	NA	TGTGCCAGCAGTGTTGCTAGCTTTGGTGAGCAGTTCTTC	CASSVASFGEQFF
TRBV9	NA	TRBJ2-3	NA	TGTGCCAGCAGCGTAGCACCGGGAGCTCTCACAGCTACGCAGTATTTT	CASSVAPGALTATQYF
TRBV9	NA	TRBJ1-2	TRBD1	TGTGCCAGCAGCGTAGAGGGACAGGTTACTTCTAACTATGGCTACACCTTC	CASSVEGQVTSNYGYTF
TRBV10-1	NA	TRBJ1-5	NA	TGCGCCAGCAGGGGCAGTGACCGCCTTTGGGCTTTCAATCAGCCCCAGCATTTT	CASRGSDRLWAFNQPQHF
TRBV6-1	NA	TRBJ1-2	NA	TGTGCCAGCAGTGATCAGTACTATGGCTACACCTTC	CASSDQYYGYTF
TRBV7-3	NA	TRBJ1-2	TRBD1	TGTGCCAGCAGCTTAGCAGGGGGCGGGAACTATGGCTACACCTTC	CASSLAGGGNYGYTF
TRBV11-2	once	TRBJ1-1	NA	TGTGCCAGCAGCTTTCGGGGGACTGAAGCTTTCTTT	CASSFRGTEAFF
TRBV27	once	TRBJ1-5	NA	TGTGCCAGCAGTTCGACACAGCAGCCCCAGCATTTT	CASSSTQQPQHF
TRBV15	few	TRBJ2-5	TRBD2	TGTGCCACCAGCAGAGATGTAGGTAGCGGGGGTCTCCAAGAGACCCAGTACTTC	CATSRDVGSGGLQETQYF
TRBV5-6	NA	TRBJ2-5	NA	TGTGCCAGCAGCTTGGGGGTGGGGAGGGAGACCCAGTACTTC	CASSLGVGRETQYF
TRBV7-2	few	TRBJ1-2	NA	TGTGCCAGCAGCTCGGGTGTGGTCTACACCTTC	CASSSGVVYTF
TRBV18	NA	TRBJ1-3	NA	TGTGCCAGCTCACTCATCTCTGGAAACACCATATATTTT	CASSLISGNTIYF
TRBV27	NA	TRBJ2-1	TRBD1	TGTGCCAGCAGTTTGGGGACAGGGGGGAACAATGAGCAGTTCTTC	CASSLGTGGNNEQFF
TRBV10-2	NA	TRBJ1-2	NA	TGCGCCAGCACGGACTGGGGGGACTATGGCTACACCTTC	CASTDWGDYGYTF
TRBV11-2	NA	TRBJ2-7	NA	TGTGCCAGCACCGTACAGGGTCTCGCCTACGAGCAGTACTTC	CASTVQGLAYEQYF
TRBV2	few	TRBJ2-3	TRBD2	TGTGCCAGCAGACCCGGAGCGGGGGGTTACACAGATACGCAGTATTTT	CASRPGAGGYTDTQYF
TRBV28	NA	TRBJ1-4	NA	TGTGCCAGCAGTTCCCATAGCACTAATGAAAAACTGTTTTTT	CASSSHSTNEKLFF
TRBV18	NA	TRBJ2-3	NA	TGTGCCAGCTCACCATCCATTCAGGATACGCAGTATTTT	CASSPSIQDTQYF
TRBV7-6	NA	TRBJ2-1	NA	TGTGCCAGCAGTCCCGCCGGGCCGGGAACAAATGAGCAGTTCTTC	CASSPAGPGTNEQFF
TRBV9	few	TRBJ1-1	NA	TGTGCCAGCAGCGTATCGGCCGAGGTGGGCACTGAAGCTTTCTTT	CASSVSAEVGTEAFF
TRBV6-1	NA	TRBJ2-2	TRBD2	TGTGCCAGCAGTGAAGCAGGGGCGGGAGCGAACACCGGGGAGCTGTTTTTT	CASSEAGAGANTGELFF
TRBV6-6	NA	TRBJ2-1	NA	TGTGCCAGCAGTAACCGGGGGGCGGGGGAGCAGTTCTTC	CASSNRGAGEQFF
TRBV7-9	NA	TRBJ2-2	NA	TGTGCCAGCGACTTCCCGGCGCGGAGGGCCTTGTCCGGGGAGCTGTTTTTT	CASDFPARRALSGELFF
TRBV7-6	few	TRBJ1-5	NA	TGTGCCAGCAGCTTAGCTCCCGGTAATCAGCCCCAGCATTTT	CASSLAPGNQPQHF
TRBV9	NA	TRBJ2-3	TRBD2	TGTGCCAGCAGCGTTGGACTAGCGGGGCAGACTAGCACAGATACGCAGTATTTT	CASSVGLAGQTSTDTQYF
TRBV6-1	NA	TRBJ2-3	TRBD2	TGTGCCAGTCGCCTAGCGGGAGGGCCAGATACGCAGTATTTT	CASRLAGGPDTQYF
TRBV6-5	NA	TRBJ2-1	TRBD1	TGTGCCAGCAGCTCAGGACAGGGGCCTAATGAGCAGTTCTTC	CASSSGQGPNEQFF
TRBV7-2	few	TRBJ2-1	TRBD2	TGTGCCAGCAGCCCGCCGGGACTAGCATCTAATGAGCAGTTCTTC	CASSPPGLASNEQFF
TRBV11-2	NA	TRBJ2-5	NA	TGTGCCAGCAGCTTATACGGGTCCGGGGAGACCCAGTACTTC	CASSLYGSGETQYF
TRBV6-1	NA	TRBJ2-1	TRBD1	TGTGCCAGCAGTAGACAGGGCTACAATGAGCAGTTCTTC	CASSRQGYNEQFF
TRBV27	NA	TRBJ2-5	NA	TGTGCCAGCAGTTCCCTCTCGGGAGCTGAAGGGACCCAGTACTTC	CASSSLSGAEGTQYF
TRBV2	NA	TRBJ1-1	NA	TGTGCCAGCAGTGAAGCGCTTGACCCCGGGAGTGAAGCTTTCTTT	CASSEALDPGSEAFF
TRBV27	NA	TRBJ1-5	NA	TGTGCCAGCAGTTACCAGGGAAATCAGCCCCAGCATTTT	CASSYQGNQPQHF
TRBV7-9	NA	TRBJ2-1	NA	TGTGCCAGCACTAGAGATCCCTCCAATGAGCAGTTCTTC	CASTRDPSNEQFF
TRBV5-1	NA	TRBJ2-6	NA	TGCGCCAGCAGCTTGCCCCTCGCCTCTGGGGCCAACGGCCTGACTTTC	CASSLPLASGANGLTF
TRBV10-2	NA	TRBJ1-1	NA	TGCGCCAGCAAAATCACAGGGTTCTCTGAAGCTTTCTTT	CASKITGFSEAFF
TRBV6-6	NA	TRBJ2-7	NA	TGTGCTAGCATCGGGGACGAGCAGTACTTC	CASIGDEQYF
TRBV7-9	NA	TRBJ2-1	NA	TGTGCCAGCAGCTTAGAGACCGGGAGCTCCTACAATGAGCAGTTCTTC	CASSLETGSSYNEQFF
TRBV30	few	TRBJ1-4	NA	TGTGCCTTCAAGGGGGGGCTTCGTGAAAAACTGTTTTTT	CAFKGGLREKLFF
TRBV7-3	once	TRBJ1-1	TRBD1	TGTGCCAGCAGCTCAAGACCAGGGGGAGCGGACACTGAAGCTTTCTTT	CASSSRPGGADTEAFF